This T cell receptor beta chain was sequenced in a study of cytomegalovirus exposure and HLA in healthy donors. Whole-study findings and limits: Evidence from a later analysis indicated that most CMV-associated TCR beta chains looked HLA-restricted.

In the PCR, 60 Vbeta and 13 Jbeta primers were used. This table comes from immunoSEQ multiplex PCR, and its TCRdb copy is limited to in-frame clones, with some not included. There are some 130,000 clones in the sample; almost 80% occur only once, and over 1.2% lies in the top ten. On this clone itself: Antigen unknown.

The length of the CDR3 is 13 residues. Germline values: CDR1 MDHEN, CDR2 SYDVKM. V was clipped by 2 bases and J by 4 bases, with 8 bases between them. The source is a female donor in good health and CMV-seronegative. V is TRBV28 and J is TRBJ1-2, with D hard to call. Sample: PBMCs. Here the CDR3 reads CASSLRELYGYTF. CDR3 in DNA: TGTGCCAGCAGTTTACGGGAGCTCTATGGCTACACCTTC.